The clone carrying this TCR beta chain turned up a few times. What it binds is unknown. The record originates from a study of beta chain features in type 1 diabetes. Study-wide points: The study found moderately but significantly shorter TCRB CDR3s in all four CD4+ subsets of Type 1 diabetes patients. For type 1 diabetes patients, VDJ junctions showed fewer insertions and more deletions. In the patient group, naive, central memory and Treg TCRB repertoires seemed more alike than in the healthy donor group.

As every portion of the isolated RNA was reverse transcribed, the sequencing read expressed TCRB transcripts. Naive, central memory and regulatory T cell samples averaged about 3.57 million immunoSEQ reads each. Only in-frame clones appear in the TCRdb table, and some are missing; sequencing was by immunoSEQ multiplex PCR. This table holds some 330,000 clones, approximately 12% found once. CDR3 length: 11 amino acids. The germline V gene encodes CDR1 DFQATT and CDR2 SNEGSKA (reference sequence). The V and J ends lost 7 bases and 4 bases respectively, with 10 bases between them. Averaging about 116 mL, one heparinised blood draw came from each individual donor.

The chain recombines TRBV20-1 with TRBJ1-2, with a tentative D call TRBD1 (5 bases). The sequence derives from a woman between 18 and 29 years old with type 1 diabetes. The specimen was naive CD4+ T cells from blood. CDR3 residues: CSVRGIYGYTF. The CDR3 nucleotides are TGCAGTGTGCGGGGCATCTATGGCTACACCTTC.